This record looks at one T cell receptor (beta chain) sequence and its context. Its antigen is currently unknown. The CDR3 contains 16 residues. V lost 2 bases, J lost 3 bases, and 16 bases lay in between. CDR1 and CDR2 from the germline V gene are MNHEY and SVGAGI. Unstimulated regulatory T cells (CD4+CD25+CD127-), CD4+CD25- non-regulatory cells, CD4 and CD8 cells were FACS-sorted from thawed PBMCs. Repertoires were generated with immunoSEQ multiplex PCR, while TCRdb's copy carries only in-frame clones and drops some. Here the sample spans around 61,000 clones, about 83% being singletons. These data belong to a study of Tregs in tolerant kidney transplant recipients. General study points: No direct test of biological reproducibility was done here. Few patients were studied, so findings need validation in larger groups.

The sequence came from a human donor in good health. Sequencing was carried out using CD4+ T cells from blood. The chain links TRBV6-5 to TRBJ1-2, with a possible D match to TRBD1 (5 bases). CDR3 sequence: CASSYPARGYDYGYTF. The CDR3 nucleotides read TGTGCCAGCAGTTACCCCGCTAGGGGATATGACTATGGCTACACCTTC.